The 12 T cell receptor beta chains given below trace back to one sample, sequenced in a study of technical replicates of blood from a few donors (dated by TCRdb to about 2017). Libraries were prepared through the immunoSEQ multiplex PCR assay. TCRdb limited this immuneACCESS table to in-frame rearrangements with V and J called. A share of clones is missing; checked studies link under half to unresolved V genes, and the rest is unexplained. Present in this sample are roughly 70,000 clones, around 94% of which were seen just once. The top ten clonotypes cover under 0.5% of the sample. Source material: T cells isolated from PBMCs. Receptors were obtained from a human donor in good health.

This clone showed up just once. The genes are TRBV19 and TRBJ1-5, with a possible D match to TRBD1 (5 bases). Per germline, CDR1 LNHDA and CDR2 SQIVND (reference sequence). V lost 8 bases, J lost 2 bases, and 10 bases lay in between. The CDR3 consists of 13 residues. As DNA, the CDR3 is TGTGCCAGTTTAGGAGGGGGCAATCAGCCCCAGCATTTT. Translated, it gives CASLGGGNQPQHF.

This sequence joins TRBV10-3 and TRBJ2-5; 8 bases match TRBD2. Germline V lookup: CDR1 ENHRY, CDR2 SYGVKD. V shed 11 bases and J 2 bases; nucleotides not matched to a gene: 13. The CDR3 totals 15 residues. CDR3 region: CAAEPGGAKQETQYF. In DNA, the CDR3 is TGTGCCGCCGAACCCGGGGGGGCGAAGCAAGAGACCCAGTACTTC.

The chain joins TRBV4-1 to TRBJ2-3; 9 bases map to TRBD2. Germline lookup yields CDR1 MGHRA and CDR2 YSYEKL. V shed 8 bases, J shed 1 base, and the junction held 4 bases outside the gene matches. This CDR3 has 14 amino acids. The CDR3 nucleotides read TGCGCCAGCGGACAGCGGGAGGGCACAGATACGCAGTATTTT. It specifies CASGQREGTDTQYF.

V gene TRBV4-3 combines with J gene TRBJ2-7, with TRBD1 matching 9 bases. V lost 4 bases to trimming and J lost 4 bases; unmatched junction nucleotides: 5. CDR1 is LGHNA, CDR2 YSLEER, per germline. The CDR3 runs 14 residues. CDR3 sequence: CASSRDREMYEQYF. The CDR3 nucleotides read TGCGCCAGCAGCCGGGACAGGGAAATGTACGAGCAGTACTTC.

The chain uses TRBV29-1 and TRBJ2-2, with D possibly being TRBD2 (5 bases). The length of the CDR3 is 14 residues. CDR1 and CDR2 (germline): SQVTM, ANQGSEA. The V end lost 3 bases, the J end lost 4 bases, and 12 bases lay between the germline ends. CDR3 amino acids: CSVDPGSGTGELFF. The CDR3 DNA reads TGCAGCGTTGATCCCGGAAGCGGCACCGGGGAGCTGTTTTTT.

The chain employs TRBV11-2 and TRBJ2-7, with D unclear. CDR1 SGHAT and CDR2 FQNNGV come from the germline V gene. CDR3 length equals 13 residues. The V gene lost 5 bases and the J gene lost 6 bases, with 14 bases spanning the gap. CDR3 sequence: CASSSLLVGEQYF. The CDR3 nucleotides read TGTGCCAGCAGCAGTCTTCTAGTGGGCGAGCAGTACTTC. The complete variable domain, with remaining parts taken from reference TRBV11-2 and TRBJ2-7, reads EAGVAQSPRYKIIEKRQSVAFWCNPISGHATLYWYQQILGQGPKLLIQFQNNGVVDDSQLPKDRFSAERLKGVDSTLKIQPAKLEDSAVYLCASSSLLVGEQYFGPGTRLTVT.

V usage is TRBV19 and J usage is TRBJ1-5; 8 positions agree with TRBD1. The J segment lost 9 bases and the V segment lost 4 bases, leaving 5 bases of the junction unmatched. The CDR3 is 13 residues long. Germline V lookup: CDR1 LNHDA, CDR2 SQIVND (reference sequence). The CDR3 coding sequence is TGTGCCAGTAGTAAATACAGGGGGGGGCCCCAGCATTTT. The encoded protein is CASSKYRGGPQHF.

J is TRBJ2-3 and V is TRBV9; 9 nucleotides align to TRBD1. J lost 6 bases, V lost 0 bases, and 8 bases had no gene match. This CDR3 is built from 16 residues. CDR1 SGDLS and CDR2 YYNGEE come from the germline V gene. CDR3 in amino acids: CASSVDGTGTIDTQYF. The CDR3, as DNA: TGTGCCAGCAGCGTAGATGGGACAGGGACTATCGATACGCAGTATTTT.

In DNA form, the CDR3 reads TGTGCCAGCAGCCCAGGACAGGGGGATGAAAAACTGTTTTTT. Protein: CASSPGQGDEKLFF. V is TRBV7-9 and J is TRBJ1-4; 10 nucleotides agree with TRBD1. The germline CDR1 and CDR2 sequences are SEHNR and FQNEAQ (reference sequence). This CDR3 is 14 amino acids long. V lost 5 bases and J lost 6; bases outside the gene matches: 3. The full variable domain, rest sourced from reference TRBV7-9 and TRBJ1-4, is DTGVSQNPRHKITKRGQNVTFRCDPISEHNRLYWYRQTLGQGPEFLTYFQNEAQLEKSRLLSDRFSAERPKGSFSTLEIQRTEQGDSAMYLCASSPGQGDEKLFFGSGTQLSVL.

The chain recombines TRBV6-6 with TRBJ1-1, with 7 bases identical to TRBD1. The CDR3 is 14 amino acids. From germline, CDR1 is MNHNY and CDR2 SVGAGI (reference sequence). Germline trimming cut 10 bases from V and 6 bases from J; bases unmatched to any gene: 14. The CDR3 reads CATKRQGRVPEAFF. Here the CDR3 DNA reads TGTGCCACCAAACGACAGGGTCGTGTCCCTGAAGCTTTCTTT.

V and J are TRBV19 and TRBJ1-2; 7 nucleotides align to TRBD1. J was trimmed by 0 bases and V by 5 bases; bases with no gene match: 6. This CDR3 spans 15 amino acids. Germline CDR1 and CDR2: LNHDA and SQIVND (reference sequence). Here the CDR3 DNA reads TGTGCCAGTAGTCTGGGACAGACTTCTAACTATGGCTACACCTTC. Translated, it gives CASSLGQTSNYGYTF.

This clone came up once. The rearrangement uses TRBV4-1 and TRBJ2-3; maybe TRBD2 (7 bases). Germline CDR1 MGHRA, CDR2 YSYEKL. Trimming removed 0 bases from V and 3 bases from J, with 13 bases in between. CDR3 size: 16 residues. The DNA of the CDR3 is TGCGCCAGCAGCCAAGAGGGGGGGAGGGGGACAGATACGCAGTATTTT. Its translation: CASSQEGGRGTDTQYF.